This T cell receptor beta chain originates from a study of sequential checkpoint blockade in melanoma. Study-wide context: Each arm's sequence ended with maintenance nivolumab.

The treatment: randomized to nivolumab then ipilimumab (arm A) or the reverse (arm B). From thawed PBMCs, live CD3+CD8+ cells negative for CD19 and CD56 were sorted. TCRdb's table, derived via immunoSEQ multiplex PCR, lists solely in-frame clones and lacks some. This sample yields approximately 23,000 clones, of which approximately 79% are seen a single time; 27% belongs to the top ten. The V gene's germline CDR1 is LGHNA and CDR2 YSLEER. V shed 1 base, J shed 7 bases, and the junction held 6 bases outside the gene matches. The CDR3 sequence is 15 residues long. This receptor was obtained from a human donor with melanoma. The gene calls are TRBV4-3 and TRBJ2-7, with TRBD2 identical over 11 bases. The sequencing here drew on CD8+ T cells sorted from blood (inferred from file names), taken from a patient given nivolumab and ipilimumab in sequence. Here the CDR3 reads CASSQVLAGEGEQYF. The CDR3 nucleotides read TGCGCCAGCAGCCAAGTACTAGCGGGAGAGGGGGAGCAGTACTTC.